A single sample gave rise to the 13 T cell receptor beta chains below, sequenced in a study of breast tumors, draining lymph nodes, adjacent tissues. TCRdb re-derived calls from the multiplex PCR reads in MiXCR, one entry per CDR3 protein. The sample holds just over 30,000 distinct CDR3 sequences, about 63% seen once. Sample: breast tumor tissue. Receptor source: a female donor with breast cancer. Some clones in this sample may be carry-over from other donors' samples.

The gene calls are TRBV20-1 and TRBJ2-1; D might be TRBD1 or TRBD2, each matching 6 bases. Per the germline V gene, CDR1 is DFQATT and CDR2 is SNEGSKA (reference sequence). Trimming stripped 6 bases from V and 7 bases from J, with 13 bases between. This CDR3 comprises 12 residues. The CDR3 nucleotides read TGCAGTGCACCGAGGGGGAGGAATGAGCAGTTCTTC. Its translation is CSAPRGRNEQFF.

Concerning this clonotype: Because the CDR3's place on the DNA is in doubt, the DNA is left out and the CDR3 is given as listed by TCRdb. This chain uses TRBV7-2 with TRBJ2-2; TRBD1 reflects the table's D call only, with no check against the DNA. The germline V gene has CDR1 SGHTA and CDR2 FQGNSA. The CDR3 spans 21 amino acids, including both terminal residues. CDR3 residues: CASSLTPYEQYFGPDVGELFF.

The rearrangement uses TRBV9 and TRBJ2-3; D may be TRBD2 (7 bases). Per the germline V gene, CDR1 is SGDLS and CDR2 is YYNGEE. The V end was cut by 3 bases, the J end by 5 bases, with 16 bases between. The CDR3 has 15 residues. CDR3 DNA: TGTGCCAGCAGCGAGAGGGGGGGGGCAGAAGATACGCAGTATTTT. This gives the protein CASSERGGAEDTQYF. The full variable domain, with the rest looked up from reference TRBV9 and TRBJ2-3, is DSGVTQTPKHLITATGQRVTLRCSPRSGDLSVYWYQQSLDQGLQFLIQYYNGEERAKGNILERFSAQQFPDLHSELNLSSLELGDSALYFCASSERGGAEDTQYFGPGTRLTVL.

This clonotype is deemed medium-sized. The chain is built from TRBV5-1 and TRBJ2-7; D perhaps matches TRBD1 (6 bases). Germline values: CDR1 SGHRS, CDR2 YFSETQ. V gave up 1 base and J gave up 4 bases, with 15 bases separating them. There are 15 residues in the CDR3. CDR3 sequence reads: CASSLLGRGEYEQYF. In DNA, the CDR3 is TGCGCCAGCAGCTTGTTAGGCAGGGGAGAGTACGAGCAGTACTTC.

The chain recombines TRBV2 with TRBJ2-3; 10 bases map to TRBD2. There are 17 residues in the CDR3. The germline CDR1 and CDR2 sequences are SNHLY and FYNNEI. V trimming: 3 bases; J trimming: 0 bases; junction bases outside the gene matches: 6. The CDR3 spells CASSDPGLATSTDTQYF. Written as DNA, the CDR3 is TGTGCCAGCAGTGATCCGGGACTAGCGACAAGCACAGATACGCAGTATTTT.

CDR3 nucleotides: TGTGCCAGCAGCTCGACAGGGTTGGGGAATGAGCAGTTCTTC. It encodes CASSSTGLGNEQFF. This sequence joins TRBV7-9 and TRBJ2-1; 7 bases align to TRBD1. The germline gives CDR1 SEHNR, CDR2 FQNEAQ (reference sequence). The CDR3 contains 14 residues. Trimming took 4 bases from V and 7 from J; bases not matched to a gene: 7.

As regards this clonotype: An end of the junction differs from the germline gene, which may be a read error. This rearrangement joins TRBV4-1 to TRBJ1-4; D unresolved. Germline CDR1 is MGHRA and CDR2 is YSYEKL. The CDR3 sequence is 14 residues long. The CDR3 region is CASSLPPTNEKLFF. CDR3 in DNA: TGTGCCAGCAGCCTACCCCCAACTAATGAAAAACTGTTTTTT.

This clonotype was detected once. The chain combines TRBV20-1 with TRBJ2-1; 7 bases map to TRBD2. V lost 5 bases, J lost 6 bases, and 7 bases stayed unmatched. In germline, CDR1 is DFQATT, CDR2 SNEGSKA (reference sequence). The CDR3 has 13 amino acids. Here the CDR3 reads CSAGGTIPNEQFF. In DNA, the CDR3 is TGCAGTGCTGGGGGGACTATCCCCAATGAGCAGTTCTTC.

This clonotype was counted ten times or more. The J gene is TRBJ2-7, the V gene TRBV20-1; 12 nucleotides match TRBD1. The CDR3 sequence is 14 residues long. After removal of 6 bases from V and 7 bases from J, the junction contained 10 bases not matched to a gene. Germline loops: CDR1 DFQATT, CDR2 SNEGSKA (reference sequence). DNA of the CDR3: TGCAGTGCCAATCCGGGACAGGGGGCGAGGGAGCAGTACTTC. It yields the protein CSANPGQGAREQYF.

This clonotype was picked up a small number of times. This rearrangement joins TRBV6-6 to TRBJ1-4, with TRBD1 identical over 7 bases. V was pared by 8 bases and J by 8 bases, with 11 bases of the junction left unmatched. Germline V gene data show CDR1 as MNHNY and CDR2 as SVGAGI (reference sequence). The CDR3 runs 14 residues. This CDR3 is CASFSGGSREKLFF. Written as DNA, the CDR3 is TGTGCCAGCTTCTCAGGGGGATCGCGGGAAAAACTGTTTTTT.

This clonotype was found many times. This may stem from a read error, because a much larger clone lies one nucleotide away. This chain links TRBV6-6 with TRBJ2-1, with D hard to call. The CDR3 runs to 15 residues. Deletions cut 7 bases from V and 1 base from J, with 14 bases between. Germline assignment: CDR1 MNHNY and CDR2 SVGAGI (reference sequence). The CDR3 loop reads CASTLRVDSYNEQFF. In nucleotides, the CDR3 is TGTGCCAGCACTCTTAGGGTAGATTCCTACAATGAGCAGTTCTTC.

This clonotype qualifies as medium-sized. The DNA of the CDR3 is TGTGCCAGCAGTGGCGAGTTGAAGCGGGAGGGGGGAGATACGCAGTATTTT. This encodes CASSGELKREGGDTQYF. The V and J genes are TRBV2 and TRBJ2-3, with 10 nucleotides matching TRBD2. Germline-derived CDR1 and CDR2 are SNHLY and FYNNEI. The CDR3 is 17 residues long. V gave up 4 bases and J gave up 5 bases; unmatched junction bases: 12. The full variable domain, completed using reference TRBV2 and TRBJ2-3, is EPEVTQTPSHQVTQMGQEVILRCVPISNHLYFYWYRQILGQKVEFLVSFYNNEISEKSEIFDDQFSVERPDGSNFTLKIRSTKLEDSAMYFCASSGELKREGGDTQYFGPGTRLTVL.

This chain uses TRBV20-1 with TRBJ2-5, with 9 positions matching TRBD2. Per germline, CDR1 DFQATT and CDR2 SNEGSKA (reference sequence). With V trimmed by 5 bases and J by 4 bases, 8 bases remained unmatched. This CDR3 is built from 14 residues. Here the CDR3 reads CSAPQPGLAETQYF. The CDR3 DNA is TGCAGTGCTCCCCAACCGGGACTAGCAGAGACCCAGTACTTC.